This TCR beta chain stems from a study of blood T cell repertoires in COVID-19. Study overall: Nucleic acid was either cDNA or gDNA, and it came from T cells, B-cell-depleted T cells, or PBMCs.

Cohort 3 recovery required two negative PCRs, clearance, or symptom resolution. This CDR3 has 16 residues. Trimming removed 4 bases from V and 3 bases from J; junction bases left unmatched: 7. CDR1 is MNHEY, CDR2 SVGAGI, per germline. How the authors handled the data: From reference gene primer amplification, estimates of nucleated cell counts were derived. TCRdb's table, derived via immunoSEQ multiplex PCR, lists solely in-frame clones and lacks some. That table supplies the V and J calls and clone size; D and trimming were determined from the DNA. Of some 140,000 clones in the sample, 83% were seen once.

The TCR originated in a man aged 25 to 40 who had recovered from COVID-19. Sequencing used PBMCs or T cells enriched from blood (not recorded which). The V and J genes are TRBV6-5 and TRBJ1-2; TRBD1 aligns across 11 bases. The CDR3 DNA reads as TGTGCCAGCAGTTTTGCTGGGGGACAGGGGGACTATGGCTACACCTTC. Its translation is CASSFAGGQGDYGYTF.